These T cell receptor beta chains were read from a single sample in a study of CD8 T cells in Susac syndrome. TCRdb fed the immunoSEQ multiplex PCR reads into MiXCR, producing one record per CDR3 protein. The data contain roughly 250,000 distinct CDR3 sequences, less than 96% of them singletons. The sequencing sample was made of CD4+ T cells from PBMCs. Receptors originate from a human donor with Susac syndrome. Each CDR3 is given without its conserved first and last residue.

CDR3	V	J
ASSLAAAQGRYEQY	TRBV7-8	TRBJ2-7
STGQGGIDTQY	TRBV20-1	TRBJ2-3
ASSLRQAYNEQF	TRBV18	TRBJ2-1
ATSRGFRGSGTEAF	TRBV15	TRBJ1-1
ASSIESGQPQH	TRBV19	TRBJ1-5
SARNPGADTQY	TRBV20-1	TRBJ2-3
ASALGSYGYT	TRBV19	TRBJ1-2
ASTSGVKNTEAF	TRBV6-5	TRBJ1-1
ASSLGQGVEQY	TRBV7-2	TRBJ2-7
ASGRDSTYNEQF	TRBV5-1	TRBJ2-1
ASTWRVGNQPQH	TRBV12-3/TRBV12-4	TRBJ1-5
ASSGAGGWYTEAF	TRBV28	TRBJ1-1
ASSLTLNTDTQY	TRBV7-9	TRBJ2-3
ASSDRVGYGYT	TRBV2	TRBJ1-2
ASSPALRGSSYEQY	TRBV6-1	TRBJ2-7
ASTDLSGSSLEQY	TRBV4-1	TRBJ2-7
ASSQDMAAPYGYT	TRBV4-1	TRBJ1-2
ASSPTSGREDTQY	TRBV5-4	TRBJ2-3
ASSILTGTSGYEQY	TRBV28	TRBJ2-7
SAADGYYNSPLH	TRBV20-1	TRBJ1-6
ASSEYLSTGELF	TRBV25-1	TRBJ2-2
ASSRKTGELF	TRBV12-3/TRBV12-4	TRBJ2-2
ASSVGASGMSTDTQY	TRBV9	TRBJ2-3
ASSLGASGRLSEQF	TRBV5-1	TRBJ2-1
ASSSRGRSQETQY	TRBV12-3/TRBV12-4	TRBJ2-5
ASSLRGGKNIQY	TRBV12-3/TRBV12-4	TRBJ2-4
ASSLIMGQGAVPQY	TRBV7-6	TRBJ2-3
ASSQPGAGANVLT	TRBV7-6	TRBJ2-6
ASSQALAGGYEQY	TRBV3-1	TRBJ2-7
ASSQGSGRRGEQF	TRBV3-1	TRBJ2-1
SARGAGLAGGLSYEQY	TRBV20-1	TRBJ2-7
ASSGQGNTEAF	TRBV6-6	TRBJ1-1
ASSTRFDRHSGNTIY	TRBV9	TRBJ1-3
ATSDRGYTGELF	TRBV24-1	TRBJ2-2
ATGYPNTEAF	TRBV15	TRBJ1-1
SAPLAGGNEQY	TRBV20-1	TRBJ2-7
ASSRRTVNQYTDTQY	TRBV5-1	TRBJ2-3
ASSLILDLKNIQY	TRBV28	TRBJ2-4
ASSLGHFTGELF	TRBV7-2	TRBJ2-2
ASSRGRGSYPTEQF	TRBV11-2	TRBJ2-1
ASSPAGSTNEKLF	TRBV5-1	TRBJ1-4
ASRLRDRETGELF	TRBV5-1	TRBJ2-2